The clone carrying this T cell receptor (beta chain) was observed a few times. No antigen is known for it. Peripheral blood from each donor was collected in a volume of about 9.9 milliliters. Isolated per sample were at least 6.5 million PBMCs. Combining a sample-barcoded 5' primer with a J-beta primer mix, a second PCR ran for roughly 6 to 11 cycles. TCRdb re-analysed the 5' RACE reads in MiXCR, keeping a single row per CDR3 protein. The sample shows about 730,000 distinct CDR3 sequences, 43% of them seen only once. This sample is drawn from a study of blood T cells in healthy people across ages. Study conclusions and caveats: The CMV status of each donor remained undetermined, and this could have confounded shifts in expanded clonotypes. From one million sequenced T cells, diversity estimates were lower bounds.

V gave up 0 bases and J gave up 8 bases; unmatched junction bases: 2. CDR1 and CDR2 from the germline V gene are MNHEY and SMNVEV (reference sequence). The CDR3 contains 13 residues. The sequence came from an older woman in good health. Sequencing used blood. The chain recombines TRBV27 with TRBJ1-2, with 8 bases matching TRBD1. CDR3 sequence reads: CASSLSRTGGYTF. The DNA for the CDR3 is TGTGCCAGCAGTTTATCGCGGACAGGGGGCTACACCTTC.